Shown below are 25 T cell receptor beta chains from a single sample sequenced in a study of response to subunit inactivated influenza vaccine (dated 2018 in TCRdb). Library preparation was by RT-PCR. This sample was sequenced with an Illumina HiSeq 2500. TCRdb reran the public reads through fastp at Q25 and MiXCR, keeping productive beta chains. Rows with a matching CDR3 protein are joined into one entry that keeps the most common DNA and genes. This sample holds 500,000 or so distinct CDR3 sequences; more than 15% were observed only once. Clones ranked in the top ten supply 2.5% to 3.5% of the sample. This sample comprised CD4+ T cells sorted from PBMCs, obtained around 2 years after vaccination. All receptors come from a man in his fifties or sixties who received an inactivated influenza vaccine. Donor details come from another sample of the same person, matched by shared clones.

This rearrangement joins TRBV21-1 to TRBJ2-7; whether TRBD1, the table's D call, matches the DNA was not checked. TRBV21-1 is a documented pseudogene. CDR3 size: 16 residues. CDR3 amino acids: CASSPPGTGGSYEQYF. The CDR3 DNA is TGTGCCAGCAGCCCTCCCGGGACAGGGGGATCCTACGAGCAGTACTTC.

As DNA, the CDR3 is TGTGCCAGCAGCGCCCGTACAGGGGAGCAGTTCTTC. Its protein product is CASSARTGEQFF. The chain employs TRBV7-6 and TRBJ2-1, with D possibly matching TRBD1 (6 bases). Germline-derived CDR1 and CDR2 are SGHVS and FNYEAQ. The V end was cut by 5 bases, the J end by 10 bases, with 12 bases between. This CDR3 comprises 12 residues.

This clonotype has a handful of counts. This chain's CDR3 is CSVELARASSGNTIYF. The CDR3 DNA follows: TGCAGCGTTGAATTGGCCAGGGCCTCCTCTGGAAACACCATATATTTT. The chain employs TRBV29-1 and TRBJ1-3; D possibly corresponds to TRBD1 (5 bases). This CDR3 spans 16 amino acids. The V end lost 2 bases, the J end lost 0 bases, and 14 bases lay between the germline ends. The germline V gene encodes CDR1 SQVTM and CDR2 ANQGSEA.

This sequence joins TRBV6-1 and TRBJ2-2, with TRBD1 matching over 8 bases. V lost 6 bases to trimming and J lost 2 bases; unmatched junction nucleotides: 5. This CDR3 has 15 amino acids. Germline CDR1 and CDR2: MNHNS and SASEGT. The CDR3 protein is CASSTGQGNTGELFF. The CDR3 coding sequence is TGTGCCAGCAGCACAGGACAGGGTAACACCGGGGAGCTGTTTTTT.

This clonotype was seen ten or more times. Here the CDR3 reads CASSLLDTGELFF. The CDR3, as DNA: TGCGCCAGCAGCTTGCTTGACACCGGGGAGCTGTTTTTT. The V gene is TRBV5-1, the J gene TRBJ2-2, with D hard to call. The CDR3 is 13 residues long. Per germline, CDR1 SGHRS and CDR2 YFSETQ. Trimming took off 1 base at V and 3 bases at J, with 4 bases between the two ends. Full variable domain (outside the CDR3, taken from reference TRBV5-1 and TRBJ2-2): KAGVTQTPRYLIKTRGQQVTLSCSPISGHRSVSWYQQTPGQGLQFLFEYFSETQRNKGNFPGRFSGRQFSNSRSEMNVSTLELGDSALYLCASSLLDTGELFFGEGSRLTVL.

This chain uses TRBV28 with TRBJ2-7; the match to TRBD1 covers 11 bases. CDR1 MDHEN and CDR2 SYDVKM come from the germline V gene. The CDR3 runs to 14 residues. V was clipped by 6 bases and J by 8 bases; unmatched bases: 9. CDR3 DNA sequence: TGTGCCAGCAGAGGGACAGGGGGGAAAGGCAAGCAGTACTTC. Translation: CASRGTGGKGKQYF.

This clonotype was observed a handful of times. V is TRBV4-1 and J is TRBJ2-4, with D perhaps TRBD2 (5 bases). V was trimmed by 0 bases and J by 0 bases, leaving 12 bases between them. CDR1 is MGHRA, CDR2 YSYEKL, per germline. This CDR3 contains 17 residues. CDR3 sequence: CASSQDPGLLAKNIQYF. The CDR3 nucleotides are TGCGCCAGCAGCCAAGATCCGGGATTACTAGCCAAAAACATTCAGTACTTC.

The V and J genes are TRBV4-3 and TRBJ2-7, with 10 bases aligning to TRBD1. The J segment lost 3 bases and the V segment lost 0 bases, leaving 5 bases of the junction unmatched. Germline values: CDR1 LGHNA, CDR2 YSLEER. The CDR3 extends over 16 amino acids. In DNA, the CDR3 is TGCGCCAGCAGCCAAGATGGACAGGGGGTCGGCTACGAGCAGTACTTC. Amino acid sequence: CASSQDGQGVGYEQYF.

This clonotype has a handful of counts. V gene TRBV6-2 or TRBV6-3 combines with J gene TRBJ2-4, with D unclear. Germline V CDR1 and CDR2: MNHEY, SVGEGT. This CDR3 has 13 amino acids. Trimming took 5 bases from V and 5 from J, leaving 10 bases between them. CDR3 coding DNA: TGTGCCAGCAGTGTTCGGTACCAAAACATTCAGTACTTC. Translating gives CASSVRYQNIQYF.

The gene calls are TRBV6-1 and TRBJ1-2; a possible D gene is TRBD1 (6 bases). The CDR3 spans 15 residues. The V end lost 3 bases, the J end lost 8 bases, and 19 bases lay between the germline ends. Looked up from germline, CDR1 is MNHNS and CDR2 is SASEGT. In DNA, the CDR3 is TGTGCCAGCAGTGATTCGTGGGGTGGGGGCTCCGGCTACACCTTC. Amino acids: CASSDSWGGGSGYTF.

This clonotype was seen only a few times. The genes are TRBV11-2 and TRBJ2-1; the D gene is possibly TRBD2 (6 bases). The V and J ends lost 5 bases and 7 bases respectively, with 12 bases between them. Germline V lookup: CDR1 SGHAT, CDR2 FQNNGV. This CDR3 is 13 amino acids long. CDR3 bases: TGTGCCAGCAGCAGAGTACGGGAGAATGAGCAGTTCTTC. This sequence encodes CASSRVRENEQFF. The full variable domain, completed using reference TRBV11-2 and TRBJ2-1, is EAGVAQSPRYKIIEKRQSVAFWCNPISGHATLYWYQQILGQGPKLLIQFQNNGVVDDSQLPKDRFSAERLKGVDSTLKIQPAKLEDSAVYLCASSRVRENEQFFGPGTRLTVL.

This clonotype has ten or more counts. The V call is TRBV20-1, the J call TRBJ1-3; D is possibly TRBD1 (6 bases). CDR3 size: 15 residues. Trimming took off 1 base at V and 2 bases at J, with 12 bases between the two ends. Germline lookup yields CDR1 DFQATT and CDR2 SNEGSKA (reference sequence). CDR3 in amino acids: CSARVGGAAGNTIYF. Here the CDR3 DNA reads TGCAGTGCTAGAGTGGGGGGGGCCGCTGGAAACACCATATATTTT.

This chain uses TRBV27 with TRBJ2-1; a weak D match, TRBD1 (6 bases). The V end lost 2 bases, the J end lost 4 bases, and 15 bases lay between the germline ends. This CDR3 comprises 16 residues. In germline, CDR1 is MNHEY, CDR2 SMNVEV (reference sequence). As DNA, the CDR3 is TGTGCCAGCAGTTTAGTGGGGACAAGAAGATACAATGAGCAGTTCTTC. Its protein product is CASSLVGTRRYNEQFF.

This clonotype was detected many times. This chain uses TRBV4-1 with TRBJ2-1; D is undetermined. Germline values: CDR1 MGHRA, CDR2 YSYEKL. The CDR3 extends over 15 amino acids. V was trimmed by 0 bases and J by 6 bases, leaving 12 bases between them. In nucleotides, the CDR3 is TGCGCCAGCAGCCAAGAACCTATTTCAATCAATGAGCAGTTCTTC. Its protein product is CASSQEPISINEQFF.

This clonotype occurred a few times. The chain uses TRBV4-3 and TRBJ2-7; 12 nucleotides match TRBD2. The CDR3 sequence is 13 residues long. The germline V gene has CDR1 LGHNA and CDR2 YSLEER. J was trimmed by 6 bases and V by 4 bases; bases with no gene match: 1. CDR3 nucleotides: TGCGCCAGCAGCCCGACTAGCGGGAGCGAGCAGTACTTC. Residues: CASSPTSGSEQYF.

The rearrangement links TRBV20-1 to TRBJ1-5; TRBD1 might be the D (6 bases). Germline CDR1 and CDR2: DFQATT and SNEGSKA (reference sequence). V was pared by 7 bases and J by 7 bases, with 11 bases between. The CDR3 runs 11 residues. The DNA of the CDR3 is TGCAGTGTTCAGGACAGCCAGCCCCAGCATTTT. It translates to CSVQDSQPQHF.

This clonotype was recorded a few times. The rearrangement links TRBV5-1 to TRBJ2-7, with TRBD2 identical over 7 bases. The CDR3 runs 15 residues. V lost 2 bases, J lost 5 bases, and 10 bases stayed unmatched. From germline, CDR1 is SGHRS and CDR2 YFSETQ. The DNA for the CDR3 is TGCGCCAGCAGCTTTGGTGGCGGGAGTATCGACGAGCAGTACTTC. Encoded protein: CASSFGGGSIDEQYF.

This clonotype was picked up many times. The chain employs TRBV9 and TRBJ2-7; 9 bases are shared with TRBD2. The germline gives CDR1 SGDLS, CDR2 YYNGEE. J gave up 2 bases and V 4 bases, and 7 bases lay outside the gene matches. The CDR3 has 15 amino acids. The CDR3 DNA follows: TGTGCCAGCAGCCAGGGGGAGCGGGGGGCCTACGAGCAGTACTTC. Its translation is CASSQGERGAYEQYF.

This chain links TRBV7-3 with TRBJ2-2; no firm D call. Germline V gene sequence: CDR1 SGHTA, CDR2 FQGTGA. This CDR3 contains 14 residues. V lost 2 bases, J lost 3 bases, and 7 bases lay in between. The CDR3 DNA is TGTGCCAGCAGCTTACGGCCCTACACCGGGGAGCTGTTTTTT. Amino acids: CASSLRPYTGELFF.

The rearrangement uses TRBV7-2 and TRBJ2-2, with 7 bases identical to TRBD1. Losses at the gene ends were 2 bases for V and 6 bases for J; bases not matched to a gene: 3. The CDR3 has 14 amino acids. Germline V lookup: CDR1 SGHTA, CDR2 FQGNSA. CDR3 in amino acids: CASSLTGVSGELFF. CDR3 DNA sequence: TGTGCCAGCAGCTTAACAGGGGTGTCCGGGGAGCTGTTTTTT.

This clonotype has only a few counts. V is TRBV2 and J is TRBJ2-7; a weak D match, TRBD1 (5 bases). The CDR3 extends over 14 amino acids. Trimming left V 6 bases short and J 5 bases short, with 17 bases between. Germline assignment: CDR1 SNHLY and CDR2 FYNNEI. CDR3 amino acids: CASSRNAGIHEQYF. The CDR3 DNA reads as TGTGCCAGCAGCAGAAATGCAGGGATCCACGAGCAGTACTTC.

V is TRBV24-1 and J is TRBJ2-3, with D perhaps TRBD2 (5 bases). The CDR3 has 13 residues. V lost 7 bases and J lost 14, with 21 bases in between. Looked up from germline, CDR1 is KGHDR and CDR2 is SFDVKD. The CDR3 DNA reads TGTGCCACCAGCCACTTGGACTTCCCTGGGCGGTATTTT. Translating it yields CATSHLDFPGRYF.

This clonotype has only one observation. The chain is built from TRBV2 and TRBJ2-7; D is perhaps TRBD2 (5 bases). Trimming removed 4 bases from V and 4 bases from J, with 11 bases in between. The CDR3 spans 13 residues. Germline V gene data show CDR1 as SNHLY and CDR2 as FYNNEI. The CDR3 coding sequence is TGTGCCAGCAGTGTCGAGGGCCAGTACGAGCAGTACTTC. Encoded protein: CASSVEGQYEQYF.

This clonotype has at least ten counts. The chain recombines TRBV29-1 with TRBJ2-3, with 9 bases that match TRBD1. CDR1 is SQVTM and CDR2 is ANQGSEA in the germline V gene. The CDR3 runs to 13 residues. CDR3: CRGGQGPTDTQYF. CDR3 sequence (DNA): TGCAGAGGGGGACAGGGCCCCACAGATACGCAGTATTTT.

This clonotype was seen many times. The genes are TRBV7-9 and TRBJ2-1; maybe TRBD2 (6 bases). V lost 6 bases and J lost 7, with 13 bases in between. The CDR3 consists of 13 residues. In germline, CDR1 is SEHNR, CDR2 FQNEAQ (reference sequence). The CDR3 protein is CASSKLAENEQFF. The CDR3 nucleotides are TGTGCCAGCAGTAAACTAGCTGAAAATGAGCAGTTCTTC.